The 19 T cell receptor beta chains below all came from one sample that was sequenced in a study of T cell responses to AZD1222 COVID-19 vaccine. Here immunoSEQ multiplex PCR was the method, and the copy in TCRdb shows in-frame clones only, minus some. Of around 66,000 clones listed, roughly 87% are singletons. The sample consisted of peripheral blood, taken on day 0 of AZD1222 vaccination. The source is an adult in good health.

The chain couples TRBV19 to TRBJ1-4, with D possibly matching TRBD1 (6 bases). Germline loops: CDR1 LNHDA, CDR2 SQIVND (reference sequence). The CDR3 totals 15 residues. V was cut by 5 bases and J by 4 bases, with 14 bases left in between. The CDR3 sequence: CASSANRADNEKLFF. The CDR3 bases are TGTGCCAGTAGTGCCAACAGGGCGGATAATGAAAAACTGTTTTTT.

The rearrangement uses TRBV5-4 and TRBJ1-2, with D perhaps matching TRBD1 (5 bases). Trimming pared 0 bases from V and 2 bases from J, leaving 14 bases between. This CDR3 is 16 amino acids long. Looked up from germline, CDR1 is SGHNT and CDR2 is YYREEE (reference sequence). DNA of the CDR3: TGTGCCAGCAGCTTGGACGGGGCGGGGGAAAACTATGGCTACACCTTC. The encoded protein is CASSLDGAGENYGYTF.

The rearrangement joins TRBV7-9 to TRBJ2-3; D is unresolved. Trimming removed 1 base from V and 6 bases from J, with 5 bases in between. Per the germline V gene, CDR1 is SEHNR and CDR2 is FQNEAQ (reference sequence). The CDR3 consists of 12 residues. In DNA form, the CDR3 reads TGTGCCAGCAGCTTAGGTCTTGATACGCAGTATTTT. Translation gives CASSLGLDTQYF.

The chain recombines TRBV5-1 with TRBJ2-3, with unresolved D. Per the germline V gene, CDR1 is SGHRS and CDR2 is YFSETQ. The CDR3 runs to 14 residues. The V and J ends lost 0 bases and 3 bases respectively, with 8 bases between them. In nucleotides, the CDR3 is TGCGCCAGCAGCTTGGGACAATCGACAGATACGCAGTATTTT. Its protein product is CASSLGQSTDTQYF.

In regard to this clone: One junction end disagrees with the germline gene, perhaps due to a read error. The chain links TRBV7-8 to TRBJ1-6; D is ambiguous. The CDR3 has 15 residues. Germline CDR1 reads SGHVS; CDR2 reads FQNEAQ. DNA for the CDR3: TGTGCCAGCAGCCTAGCGGGAACAACCAATTCACCCCTCCACTTT. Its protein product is CASSLAGTTNSPLHF. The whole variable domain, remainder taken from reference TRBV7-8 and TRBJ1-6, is GAGVSQSPRYKVAKRGQDVALRCDPISGHVSLFWYQQALGQGPEFLTYFQNEAQLDKSGLPSDRFFAERPEGSVSTLKIQRTQQEDSAVYLCASSLAGTTNSPLHFGNGTRLTVT.

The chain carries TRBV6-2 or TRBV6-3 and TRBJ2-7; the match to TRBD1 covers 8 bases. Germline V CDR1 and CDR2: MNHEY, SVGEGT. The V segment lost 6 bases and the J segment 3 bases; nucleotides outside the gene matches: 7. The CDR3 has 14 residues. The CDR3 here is CASSRLRGLYEQYF. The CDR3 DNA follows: TGTGCCAGCAGCCGGCTCAGGGGGCTCTACGAGCAGTACTTC.

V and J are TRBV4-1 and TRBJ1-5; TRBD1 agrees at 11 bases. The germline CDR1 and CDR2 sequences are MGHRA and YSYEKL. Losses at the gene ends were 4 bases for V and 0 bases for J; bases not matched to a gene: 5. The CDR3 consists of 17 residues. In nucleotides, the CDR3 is TGCGCCAGCAGCCTGGACAGGGGGCCGTATAGCAATCAGCCCCAGCATTTT. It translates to CASSLDRGPYSNQPQHF.

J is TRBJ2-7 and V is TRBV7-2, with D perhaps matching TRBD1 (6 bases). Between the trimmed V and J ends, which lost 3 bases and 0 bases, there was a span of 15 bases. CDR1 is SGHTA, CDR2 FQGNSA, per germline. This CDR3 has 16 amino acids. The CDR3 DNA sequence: TGTGCCAGCAGCTTGGGAGACAGGTACATCTCCTACGAGCAGTACTTC. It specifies CASSLGDRYISYEQYF.

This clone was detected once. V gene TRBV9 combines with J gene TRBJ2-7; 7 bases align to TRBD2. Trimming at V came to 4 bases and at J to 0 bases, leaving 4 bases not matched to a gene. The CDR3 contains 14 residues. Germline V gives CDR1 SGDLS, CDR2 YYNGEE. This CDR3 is CASSFGLVSYEQYF. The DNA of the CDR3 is TGTGCCAGCAGCTTCGGACTAGTCTCCTACGAGCAGTACTTC. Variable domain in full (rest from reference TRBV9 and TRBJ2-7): DSGVTQTPKHLITATGQRVTLRCSPRSGDLSVYWYQQSLDQGLQFLIQYYNGEERAKGNILERFSAQQFPDLHSELNLSSLELGDSALYFCASSFGLVSYEQYFGPGTRLTVT.

This chain's CDR3 is CASSLDDQTLKDSYEQYF. As DNA, the CDR3 is TGCGCCAGCAGCTTGGATGACCAGACCCTAAAAGACTCCTACGAGCAGTACTTC. The V gene is TRBV5-1, the J gene TRBJ2-7; no clear D gene. This CDR3 is built from 18 residues. V was clipped by 0 bases and J by 0 bases, with 19 bases between them. From germline, CDR1 is SGHRS and CDR2 YFSETQ.

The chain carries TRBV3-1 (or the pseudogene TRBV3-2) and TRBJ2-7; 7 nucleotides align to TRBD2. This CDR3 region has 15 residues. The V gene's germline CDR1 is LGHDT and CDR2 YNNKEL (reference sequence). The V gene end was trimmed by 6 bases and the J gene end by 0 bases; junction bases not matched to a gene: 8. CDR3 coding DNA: TGTGCCAGCAGGTCTACTAGCGAGCTCTCCTACGAGCAGTACTTC. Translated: CASRSTSELSYEQYF.

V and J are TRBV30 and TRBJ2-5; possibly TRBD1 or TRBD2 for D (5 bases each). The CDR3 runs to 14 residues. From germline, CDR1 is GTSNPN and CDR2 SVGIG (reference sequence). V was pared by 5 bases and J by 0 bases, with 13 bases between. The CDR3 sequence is CAWRGDGNQETQYF. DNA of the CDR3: TGTGCCTGGCGTGGGGACGGTAACCAAGAGACCCAGTACTTC.

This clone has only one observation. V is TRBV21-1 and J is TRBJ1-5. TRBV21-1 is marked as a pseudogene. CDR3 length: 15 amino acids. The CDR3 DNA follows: TGTGCCAGCAGCAAAGCGCAGTGGGGGGGGCAGCCCCAGCATTTT. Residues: CASSKAQWGGQPQHF.

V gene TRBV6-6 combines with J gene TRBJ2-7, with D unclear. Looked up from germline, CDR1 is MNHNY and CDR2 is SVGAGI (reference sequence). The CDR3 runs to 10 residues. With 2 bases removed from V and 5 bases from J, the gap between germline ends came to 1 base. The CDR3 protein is CASSYNEQYF. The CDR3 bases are TGTGCCAGCAGTTACAACGAGCAGTACTTC.

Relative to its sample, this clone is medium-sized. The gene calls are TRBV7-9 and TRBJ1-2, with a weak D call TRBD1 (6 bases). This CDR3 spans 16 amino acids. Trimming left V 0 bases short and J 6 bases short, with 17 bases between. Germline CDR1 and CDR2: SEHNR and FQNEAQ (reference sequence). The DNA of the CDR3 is TGTGCCAGCAGCTTAGCGGCCCATTTTTGGACAGATGGCTACACCTTC. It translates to CASSLAAHFWTDGYTF.

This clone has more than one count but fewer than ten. CDR3 bases: TGCGCCAGCAGCCACCCGGCCCGTGACGGAGCCTACGAGCAGTACTTC. Translating it yields CASSHPARDGAYEQYF. The chain recombines TRBV4-1 with TRBJ2-7; D is unclear. With 3 bases removed from V and 2 bases from J, the gap between germline ends came to 17 bases. The length of the CDR3 is 16 residues. Germline-derived CDR1 and CDR2 are MGHRA and YSYEKL.

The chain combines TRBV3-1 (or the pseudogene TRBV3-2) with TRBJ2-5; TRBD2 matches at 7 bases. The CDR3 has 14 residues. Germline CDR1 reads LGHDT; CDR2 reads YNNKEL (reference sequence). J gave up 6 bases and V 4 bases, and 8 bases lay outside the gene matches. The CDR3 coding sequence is TGTGCCAGCAGCCTTGTACGGGAGGAACAGACCCAGTACTTC. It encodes CASSLVREEQTQYF.

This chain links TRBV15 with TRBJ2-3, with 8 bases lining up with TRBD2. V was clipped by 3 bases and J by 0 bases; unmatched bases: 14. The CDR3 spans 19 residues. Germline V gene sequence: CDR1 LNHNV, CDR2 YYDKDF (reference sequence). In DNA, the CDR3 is TGTGCCACCAGCAGCCCCCCCCGGGGGGGCTTGGGTAGCACAGATACGCAGTATTTT. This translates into CATSSPPRGGLGSTDTQYF.

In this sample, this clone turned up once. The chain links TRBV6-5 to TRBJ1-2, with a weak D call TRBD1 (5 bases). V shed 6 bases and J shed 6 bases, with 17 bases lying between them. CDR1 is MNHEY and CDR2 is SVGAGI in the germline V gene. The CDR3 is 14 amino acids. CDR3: CASRRGRQADGYTF. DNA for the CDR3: TGTGCCAGCAGGAGGGGAAGGCAAGCGGATGGCTACACCTTC.